This TCR beta chain was captured in a study of Graves' ophthalmopathy and Graves' hyperthyroidism. V lost 0 bases to trimming and J lost 3 bases, with 12 bases between them. CDR3 length equals 15 residues. CDR1 SGHNT and CDR2 YENEEA come from the germline V gene. This clonotype occurred many times. The TCR beta CDR3 regions underwent amplification from RNA transcripts. Second-round multiplex PCR came after first-round RT-PCR with HTBI primers. TCRdb used MiXCR to reprocess the multiplex PCR reads, holding one entry per CDR3 protein. The table records roughly 480,000 distinct CDR3 sequences, roughly 14% of them present only once. The source of the PBMCs was less than 12 ml of fresh peripheral blood.

This chain joins TRBV11-3 and TRBJ2-7; D unclear. The TCR originated in a woman aged 25 to 39 with Graves' ophthalmopathy. Sequences were obtained from blood. CDR3 loop: CASSLDGSSFYEQYF. The CDR3 region has the DNA TGTGCCAGCAGCTTAGATGGGTCCTCCTTCTACGAGCAGTACTTC. The variable domain in full, completed from reference TRBV11-3 and TRBJ2-7, reads EAGVVQSPRYKIIEKKQPVAFWCNPISGHNTLYWYLQNLGQGPELLIRYENEEAVDDSQLPKDRFSAERLKGVDSTLKIQPAELGDSAVYLCASSLDGSSFYEQYFGPGTRLTVT.